This T cell receptor (beta chain) was captured in a study of T cell repertoires in cytomegalovirus infection. Study information: Both a matching HLA type and CMV infection were indicated by public TCR beta signatures.

In this sample, this clonotype turned up a few times. What it binds is unknown. The germline CDR1 and CDR2 sequences are SGHVS and FNYEAQ. The CDR3 runs to 11 residues. Trimming shortened V by 6 bases and J by 4 bases, and 6 bases separated the two germline ends. TCRdb processed the reads anew with MiXCR; each CDR3 protein has one entry. The sample records around 800,000 distinct CDR3 sequences, around a third being singletons. Study-level findings and limits: HLA-C-restricted CMV-specific TCR beta clonotypes were dominant in the ex vivo response. Using cumulative public TCR beta family frequency, the authors identified those who carried CMV together with the relevant HLA.

This sequence joins TRBV7-6 and TRBJ1-2; D gene unclear. The origin of this receptor is a human donor in good health (CMV status not recorded). Some clones in this sample may be carry-over from other donors' samples. The material sequenced was cultured CD8+ T cells from PBMCs, taken from culture after CMV antigen stimulation. The CDR3 spells CASSNSYGYTF. The DNA for the CDR3 is TGTGCCAGCAGTAACAGCTATGGCTACACCTTC.